This T cell receptor (beta chain) was captured by sequencing in a study of T cell changes during pregnancy in multiple sclerosis. Generated by immunoSEQ multiplex PCR, the TCRdb table keeps only in-frame clones and is missing some. The table includes 93,000 or so clones, roughly 90% detected once. The germline gives CDR1 SNHLY, CDR2 FYNNEI. V lost 7 bases, J lost 5 bases, and 5 bases lay in between. The CDR3 covers 10 residues. The receptor was isolated from a female donor with multiple sclerosis, enrolled in a pregnancy study. This sequence joins TRBV2 and TRBJ1-1; no firm D call. Sequencing used peripheral blood, obtained before pregnancy. This CDR3 reads CASIRTEAFF. The CDR3 DNA reads TGTGCCAGCATTCGGACTGAAGCTTTCTTT.